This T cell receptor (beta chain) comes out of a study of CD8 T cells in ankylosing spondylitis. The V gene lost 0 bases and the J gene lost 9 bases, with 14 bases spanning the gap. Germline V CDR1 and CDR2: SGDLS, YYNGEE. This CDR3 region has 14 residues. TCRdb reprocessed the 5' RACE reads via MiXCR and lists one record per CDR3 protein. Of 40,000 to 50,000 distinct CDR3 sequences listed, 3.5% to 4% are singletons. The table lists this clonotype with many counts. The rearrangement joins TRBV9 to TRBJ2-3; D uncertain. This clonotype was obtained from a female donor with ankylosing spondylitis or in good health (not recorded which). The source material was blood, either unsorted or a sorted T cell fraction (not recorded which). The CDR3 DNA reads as TGTGCCAGCAGCGTAGATTGGACCCTAAACACGCAGTATTTT. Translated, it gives CASSVDWTLNTQYF.